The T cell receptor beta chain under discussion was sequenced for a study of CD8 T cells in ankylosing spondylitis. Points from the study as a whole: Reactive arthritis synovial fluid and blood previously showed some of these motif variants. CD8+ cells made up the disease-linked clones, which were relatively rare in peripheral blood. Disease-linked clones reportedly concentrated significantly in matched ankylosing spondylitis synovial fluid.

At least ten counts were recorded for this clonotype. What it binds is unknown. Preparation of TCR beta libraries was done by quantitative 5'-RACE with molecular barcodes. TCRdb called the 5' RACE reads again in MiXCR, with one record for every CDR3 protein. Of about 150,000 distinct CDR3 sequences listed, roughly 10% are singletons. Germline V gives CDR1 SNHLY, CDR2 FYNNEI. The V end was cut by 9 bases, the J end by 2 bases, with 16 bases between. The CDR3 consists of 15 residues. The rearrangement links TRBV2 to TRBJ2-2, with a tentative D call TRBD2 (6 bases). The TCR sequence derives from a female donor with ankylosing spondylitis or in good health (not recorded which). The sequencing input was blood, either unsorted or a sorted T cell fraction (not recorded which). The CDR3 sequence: CARSTGLLNTGELFF. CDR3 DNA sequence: TGTGCCAGAAGTACGGGACTCCTTAACACCGGGGAGCTGTTTTTT. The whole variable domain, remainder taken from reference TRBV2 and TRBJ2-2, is EPEVTQTPSHQVTQMGQEVILRCVPISNHLYFYWYRQILGQKVEFLVSFYNNEISEKSEIFDDQFSVERPDGSNFTLKIRSTKLEDSAMYFCARSTGLLNTGELFFGEGSRLTVL.